This TCR beta chain derives from a study of blood T cells in healthy people across ages. Study-level points and caveats: Diversity was estimated from one million T cells, and these estimates were considered underestimates.

Trimming took off 6 bases at V and 3 bases at J, with 11 bases between the two ends. The CDR3 totals 13 residues. The germline V gene has CDR1 MNHEY and CDR2 SVGEGT. A note on this clonotype: Its antigen is unknown.

Sample-barcoded 5' priming and a J-beta primer mix drove a second PCR of about 7 to 12 cycles. One entry per CDR3 protein, called by TCRdb with MiXCR from the 5' RACE reads. There are about 700,000 distinct CDR3 sequences in the sample; approximately 30% occur only once, and 15% lies in the top ten. This rearrangement joins TRBV6-2 or TRBV6-3 to TRBJ1-2; the D is unclear. Sample: blood. This TCR derives from a woman of 80 years or more in good health. The CDR3 spells CASSYRPDYGYTF. CDR3 bases: TGTGCCAGCAGCTACCGCCCTGACTATGGCTACACCTTC.